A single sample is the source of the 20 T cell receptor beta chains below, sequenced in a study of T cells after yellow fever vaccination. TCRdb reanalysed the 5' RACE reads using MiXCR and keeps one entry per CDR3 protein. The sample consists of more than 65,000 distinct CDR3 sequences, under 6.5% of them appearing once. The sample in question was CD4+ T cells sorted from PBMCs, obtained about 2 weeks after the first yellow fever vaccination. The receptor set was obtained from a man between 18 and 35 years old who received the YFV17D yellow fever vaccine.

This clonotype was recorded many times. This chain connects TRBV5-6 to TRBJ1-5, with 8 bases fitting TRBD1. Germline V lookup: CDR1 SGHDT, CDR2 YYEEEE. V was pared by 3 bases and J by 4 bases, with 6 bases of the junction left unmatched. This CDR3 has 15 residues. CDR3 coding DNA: TGTGCCAGCAGCTCACTGACAGGGGCGAATCAGCCCCAGCATTTT. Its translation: CASSSLTGANQPQHF.

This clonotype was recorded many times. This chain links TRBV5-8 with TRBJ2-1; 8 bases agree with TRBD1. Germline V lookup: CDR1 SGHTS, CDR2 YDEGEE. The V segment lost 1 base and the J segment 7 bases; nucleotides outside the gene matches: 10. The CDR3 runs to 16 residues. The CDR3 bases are TGTGCCAGCAGCTTGTTAGGTTGGGGACAGGAAAATGAGCAGTTCTTC. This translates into CASSLLGWGQENEQFF.

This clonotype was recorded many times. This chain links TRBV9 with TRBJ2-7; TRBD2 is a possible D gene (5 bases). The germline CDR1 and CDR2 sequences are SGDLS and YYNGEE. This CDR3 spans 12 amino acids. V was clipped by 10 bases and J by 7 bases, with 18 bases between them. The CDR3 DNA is TGTGCCGGCCCAGCATCCGGGGAAGAGCAGTACGTC. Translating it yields CAGPASGEEQYV.

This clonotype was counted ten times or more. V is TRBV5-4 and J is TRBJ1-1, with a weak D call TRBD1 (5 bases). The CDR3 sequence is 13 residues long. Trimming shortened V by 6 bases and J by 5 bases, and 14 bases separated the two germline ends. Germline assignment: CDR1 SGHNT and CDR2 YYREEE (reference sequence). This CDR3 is CASNTPRGTEAFF. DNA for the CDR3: TGTGCCAGCAACACACCGCGGGGGACTGAAGCTTTCTTT.

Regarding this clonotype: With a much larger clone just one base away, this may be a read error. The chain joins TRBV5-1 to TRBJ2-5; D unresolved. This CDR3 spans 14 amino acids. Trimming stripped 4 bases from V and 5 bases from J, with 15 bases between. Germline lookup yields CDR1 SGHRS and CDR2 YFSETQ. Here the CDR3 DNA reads TGCGCCAGCAGCGTGTGGGCAGCCGGGGAGACCCAGTACTTC. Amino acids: CASSVWAAGETQYF.

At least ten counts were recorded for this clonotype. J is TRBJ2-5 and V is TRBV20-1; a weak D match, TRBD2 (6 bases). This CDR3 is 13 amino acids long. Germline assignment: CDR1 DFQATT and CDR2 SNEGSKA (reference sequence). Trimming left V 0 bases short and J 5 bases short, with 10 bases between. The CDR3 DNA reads TGCAGTGCTAGAGAGGTTCGGGAGGAGACCCAGTACTTC. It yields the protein CSAREVREETQYF.

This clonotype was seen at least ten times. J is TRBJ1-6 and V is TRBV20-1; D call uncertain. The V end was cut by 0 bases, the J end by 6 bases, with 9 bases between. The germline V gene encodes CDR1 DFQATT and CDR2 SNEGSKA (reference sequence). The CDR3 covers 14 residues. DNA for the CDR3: TGCAGTGCTAGAGAGTGGTTTAGTAATTCACCCCTCCACTTT. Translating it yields CSAREWFSNSPLHF.

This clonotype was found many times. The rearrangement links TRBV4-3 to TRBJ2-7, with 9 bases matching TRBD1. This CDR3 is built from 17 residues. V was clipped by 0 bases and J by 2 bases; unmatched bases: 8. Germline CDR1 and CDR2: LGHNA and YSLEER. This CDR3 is CASSQDPPTGGTYEQYV. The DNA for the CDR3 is TGCGCCAGCAGCCAAGATCCACCGACAGGGGGAACCTACGAGCAGTACGTC.

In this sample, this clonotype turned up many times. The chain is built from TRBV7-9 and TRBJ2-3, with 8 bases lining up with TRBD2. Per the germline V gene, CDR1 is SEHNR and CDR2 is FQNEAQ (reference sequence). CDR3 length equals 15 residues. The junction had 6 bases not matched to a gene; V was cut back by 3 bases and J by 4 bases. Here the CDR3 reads CASSFDGGAADTQYF. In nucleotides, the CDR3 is TGTGCCAGCAGCTTTGACGGGGGGGCAGCAGATACGCAGTATTTT.

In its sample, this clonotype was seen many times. The CDR3 DNA sequence: TGTGCCAGCAGCTCCGCGGGGGTCGACACTGAAGCTTTCTTT. Protein product: CASSSAGVDTEAFF. The chain joins TRBV7-9 to TRBJ1-1, with TRBD1 as a possible D gene (5 bases). V lost 4 bases and J 3 bases, leaving 12 bases between the germline ends. CDR1 SEHNR and CDR2 FQNEAQ come from the germline V gene (reference sequence). The CDR3 runs to 14 residues.

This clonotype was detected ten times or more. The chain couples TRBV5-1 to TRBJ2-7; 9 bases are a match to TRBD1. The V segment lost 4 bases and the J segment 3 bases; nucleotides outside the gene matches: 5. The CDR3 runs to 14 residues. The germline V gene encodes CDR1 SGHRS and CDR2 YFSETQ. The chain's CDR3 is CASSGLTGGYEQYF. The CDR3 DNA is TGCGCCAGCAGCGGACTGACAGGGGGCTACGAGCAGTACTTC.

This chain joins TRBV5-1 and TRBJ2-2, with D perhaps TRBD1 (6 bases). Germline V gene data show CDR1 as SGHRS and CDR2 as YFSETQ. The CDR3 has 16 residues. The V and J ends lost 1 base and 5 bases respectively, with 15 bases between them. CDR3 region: CASSLMATGWTGELFF. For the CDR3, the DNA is TGCGCCAGCAGCTTGATGGCTACAGGGTGGACCGGGGAGCTGTTTTTT.

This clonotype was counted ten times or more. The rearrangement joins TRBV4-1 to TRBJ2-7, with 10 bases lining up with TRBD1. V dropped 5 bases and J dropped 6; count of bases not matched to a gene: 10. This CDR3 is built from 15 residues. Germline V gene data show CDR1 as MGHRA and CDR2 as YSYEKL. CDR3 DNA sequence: TGCGCCAGCAGCAAACCGGGACAGGGGAATGGCGAGCAGTACTTC. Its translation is CASSKPGQGNGEQYF.

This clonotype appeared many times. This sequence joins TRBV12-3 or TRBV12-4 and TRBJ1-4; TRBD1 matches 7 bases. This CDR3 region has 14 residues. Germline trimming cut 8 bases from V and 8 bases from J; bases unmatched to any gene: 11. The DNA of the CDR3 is TGTGCCAGCTGGTCGACAGGGTTTGAGGAAAAACTGTTTTTT. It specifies CASWSTGFEEKLFF.

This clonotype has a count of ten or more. CDR3 residues: CASSLPGTGTQYF. The CDR3 region has the DNA TGTGCCAGCAGCCTACCCGGGACGGGTACGCAGTATTTT. The chain recombines TRBV3-1 with TRBJ2-3, with D perhaps matching TRBD1 or TRBD2 (5 bases each). Germline V gene sequence: CDR1 LGHDT, CDR2 YNNKEL (reference sequence). Trimming left V 4 bases short and J 8 bases short, with 13 bases between. The CDR3 totals 13 residues.

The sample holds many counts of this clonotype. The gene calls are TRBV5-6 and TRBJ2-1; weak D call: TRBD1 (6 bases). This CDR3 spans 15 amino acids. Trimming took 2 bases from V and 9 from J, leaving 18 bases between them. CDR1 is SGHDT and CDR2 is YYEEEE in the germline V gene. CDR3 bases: TGTGCCAGCAGCTTCATCGACAGGATCTCCGCTGAGCAGTTCTTC. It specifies CASSFIDRISAEQFF.

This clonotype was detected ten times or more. In nucleotides, the CDR3 is TGTGCCATTAACTACCACCACCCAGAGACCCAGTACTTC. Encoded protein: CAINYHHPETQYF. The V gene is TRBV3-1, the J gene TRBJ2-5; D is unclear. CDR3 size: 13 residues. The germline gives CDR1 LGHDT, CDR2 YNNKEL (reference sequence). Trimming removed 10 bases at V and 4 bases at J, with 16 bases between.

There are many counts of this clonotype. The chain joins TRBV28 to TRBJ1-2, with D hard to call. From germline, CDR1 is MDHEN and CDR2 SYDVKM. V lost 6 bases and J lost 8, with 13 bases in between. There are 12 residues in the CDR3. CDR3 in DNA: TGTGCCAGCAGCTCCCCCGGAAAAGGCTACACCTTC. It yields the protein CASSSPGKGYTF.

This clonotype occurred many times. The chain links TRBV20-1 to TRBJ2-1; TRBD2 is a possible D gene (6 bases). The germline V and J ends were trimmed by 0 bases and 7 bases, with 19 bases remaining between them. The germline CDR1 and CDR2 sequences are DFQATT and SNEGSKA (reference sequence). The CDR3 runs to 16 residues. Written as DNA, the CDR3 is TGCAGTGCTAGAGACGAGAAAGGACTCAGCGGGAATGAGCAGTTCTTC. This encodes CSARDEKGLSGNEQFF.

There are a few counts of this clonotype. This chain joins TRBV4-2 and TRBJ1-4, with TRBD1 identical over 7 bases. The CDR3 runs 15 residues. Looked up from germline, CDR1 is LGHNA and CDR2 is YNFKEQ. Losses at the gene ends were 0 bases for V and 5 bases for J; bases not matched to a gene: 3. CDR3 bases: TGTGCCAGCAGCCAAGATCCGGGACAGAATGAAAAACTGTTTTTT. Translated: CASSQDPGQNEKLFF.